The sequence of this T cell receptor beta chain was determined in a study of blood T cell repertoires in COVID-19. About the research overall: The United States, Italy and Spain provided the acute and convalescent COVID-19 samples. The cDNA or gDNA used as material had been derived from T cells, B-cell-depleted T cells, or PBMCs.

Germline assignment: CDR1 MRHNA and CDR2 SNTAGT. This CDR3 spans 16 amino acids. V was shortened by 3 bases and J by 0 bases, with 12 bases between the two germline ends. In the study's own analysis: Amplification of reference gene primers provided the estimated nucleated cell counts. Sequencing used immunoSEQ multiplex PCR; TCRdb keeps in-frame clones, though not all of them. That table gives V, J and clone size, and the DNA gave D and trimming. Counted here are 88,000 or so clones, about 76% occurring once; the ten biggest clones make up roughly 24%. The TCR comes from a human donor in a cohort sampled during active COVID-19. V and J are TRBV6-4 and TRBJ1-3; D not certain. Material for sequencing was peripheral blood. The CDR3 DNA follows: TGTGCCAGCAGTGAAACAAAAATAACCTCTGGAAACACCATATATTTT. Translation: CASSETKITSGNTIYF.